This TCR beta chain comes out of a study of human CD8 memory T cell subsets (dated by TCRdb to between 2020 and 2021). For context, the study as a whole: To assess clonal relationships, the TCRbeta repertoires of stem-like (TSTEM), progenitor exhausted-like (TPEX) and effector memory CD8+ T cell subsets were compared. Over 5 donors each provided TSTEM, TPEX and effector memory subsets, from which TCRbeta repertoires were obtained.

The study at large found these results: Greater repertoire diversity in TSTEM than in TPEX subsets was suggested by Chao1 estimates, potentially reflecting a broader range of specificities. Only TCRbeta chains were sequenced, and repertoire comparisons rested on over 5 donors tested with paired t-tests and Bonferroni correction. Normalized Shannon-Wiener diversity was similarly high in TSTEM and TPEX subsets, while effector memory subsets were less diverse by comparison. Clonotypes were shared with effector memory cells by both stem-like subsets, but only minimal overlap was found between TSTEM and TPEX repertoires, suggesting distinct antigen spectra.

The reads were generated on a NextSeq 550. A Human TCR Profiling Kit was used to prepare UMI-labeled 5' RACE TCRbeta libraries. Every TCRbeta library was prepared in parallel, with the same number of PCR cycles used for all of the libraries. Per the authors' processing: The number of functional CDR3beta clonotypes in each TCRbeta library ranged from roughly 2,800 to 20,000. MIGEC 1.2.9 was used for UMI extraction and consensus assembly, with at least three reads per UMI being required. In-frame CDR3beta repertoires were extracted with MiXCR 3.0.3. Diversity metrics were computed in VDJtools 1.2.1 after downsampling each sample to 42,000 randomly selected UMIs. Repertoire overlap metrics D, R and F2 were calculated in VDJtools for the top 3,000 clones of each sample pair. TCRdb reprocessed the reads, so every CDR3 protein sequence counts as one entry and DNA is not shown. These V and J calls derive from TCRdb rather than the authors' analysis. The sample table gives some 10,000 distinct CDR3 sequences. Jointly, the top ten make up approximately 20% of the sample.

Points on this clonotype: The antigen it recognizes is unknown.

Early differentiated memory cells that were CCR7+ PD-1+ TIGIT+ and showed dysfunctional, exhausted-like traits were classified as progenitor exhausted-like memory CD8+ T cells (TPEX). Density gradient separation was used to isolate peripheral blood mononuclear cells from healthy donor buffy coats. The study enriched total CD8+ T cells through negative magnetic separation using EasySep or MojoSort CD8+ T cell isolation kits. For each subset, total RNA was extracted using an RNeasy Mini Kit from duplicate vials of under 160,000 sorted CD8+ T cells. PBMCs were used either fresh or after cryopreservation in fetal bovine serum containing 10% DMSO. Fluorescence-activated cell sorting on a FACSAria III was used to sort the CD8+ T cell subsets to purity. Sample: CD8+ T cells from PBMCs. The receptor's source is a human donor in good health.

The CDR3 corresponds to CASSLTGYHTDTQYF. This chain joins TRBV5-1 to TRBJ2-3; TCRdb proposes TRBD1, but this gene call is untestable without DNA. The CDR3 has 15 amino acids, counting the end cysteine and phenylalanine. The nucleotide record is missing. Sequences SGHRS (CDR1) and YFSETQ (CDR2) are obtained from the germline V gene.